These T cell receptor beta chains were read from a single sample in a study of blood T cells in healthy people across ages. TCRdb re-analysed the 5' RACE reads in MiXCR, keeping a single row per CDR3 protein. In the table there are 1,100,000 or so distinct CDR3 sequences, 40% to 55% of which are singletons. The sample consisted of blood. The receptor set was obtained from a woman aged 55-70 years in good health. Both conserved end residues are part of each CDR3. The D gene is left open where the match is weak. Rows may omit the clone size; those that give it use once, few, many or a size class.

-	TRBV4-2	TRBJ1-1	-	CASSPLVGGLQNTEAFF	TGTGCCAGCAGCCCCCTAGTTGGAGGACTACAGAACACTGAAGCTTTCTTT
TRBD1	TRBV5-1	TRBJ2-5	many	CASSRQGGETQYF	TGCGCCAGCAGCCGACAGGGGGGAGAGACCCAGTACTTC
TRBD2	TRBV6-4	TRBJ2-1	-	CASSDSAGMFNEQFF	TGTGCCAGCAGTGACTCAGCGGGAATGTTCAATGAGCAGTTCTTC
-	TRBV20-1	TRBJ1-1	once	CSARQGVLSNTEAFF	TGCAGTGCTAGGCAGGGTGTACTTAGTAACACTGAAGCTTTCTTT
-	TRBV27	TRBJ2-7	once	CASSLKGLVVLRYEQYF	TGTGCCAGCAGCCTCAAGGGGCTGGTTGTCCTCCGCTACGAGCAGTACTTC
TRBD2	TRBV4-1	TRBJ2-1	-	CASSQEEAGSSYNEQFF	TGCGCCAGCAGCCAAGAGGAAGCGGGGAGCTCCTACAATGAGCAGTTCTTC
-	TRBV20-1	TRBJ2-1	few	CSARSFGQNNEQFF	TGCAGTGCGAGGAGTTTCGGGCAGAACAATGAGCAGTTCTTC
TRBD2	TRBV20-1	TRBJ2-5	-	CSARRIAGGSETQYF	TGCAGTGCTAGAAGAATAGCGGGAGGGTCGGAGACCCAGTACTTC
TRBD2	TRBV10-2	TRBJ2-7	-	CARSERLAGTYEQYF	TGCGCCCGCAGTGAAAGACTAGCGGGGACCTACGAGCAGTACTTC
-	TRBV20-1	TRBJ2-7	-	CSARETGLIFEQYF	TGCAGTGCTAGAGAAACGGGACTCATATTCGAGCAGTACTTC
-	TRBV5-1	TRBJ1-2	-	CASSLAQGTIYGYTF	TGCGCCAGCAGCTTGGCACAGGGAACGATCTATGGCTACACCTTC
-	TRBV29-1	TRBJ2-7	-	CSVEEDGPYEQYF	TGCAGCGTTGAAGAAGACGGACCCTACGAGCAGTACTTC
-	TRBV7-9	TRBJ1-1	few	CASSLGNMNTEAFF	TGTGCCAGCAGCTTAGGTAACATGAACACTGAAGCTTTCTTT
TRBD2	TRBV27	TRBJ2-3	-	CASSLEGLAGAVDTQYF	TGTGCCAGCAGCCTAGAGGGACTAGCGGGAGCCGTAGATACGCAGTATTTT
TRBD1	TRBV5-6	TRBJ2-4	few	CASSSLVEGASIQYF	TGTGCCAGCAGCAGCCTTGTTGAGGGGGCAAGCATTCAGTACTTC
-	TRBV27	TRBJ1-6	few	CASKRGPDNSPLHF	TGTGCCAGCAAGCGGGGTCCTGATAATTCACCCCTCCACTTT
-	TRBV10-3	TRBJ2-3	few	CAIKKGEDTQYF	TGTGCCATCAAAAAGGGGGAAGATACGCAGTATTTT
-	TRBV20-1	TRBJ2-7	-	CSAVVGAQYF	TGCAGTGCTGTGGTGGGCGCGCAGTACTTC
-	TRBV28	TRBJ2-5	-	CASRAYGFGDQETQYF	TGTGCCAGTAGAGCTTACGGTTTTGGGGACCAAGAGACCCAGTACTTC
-	TRBV6-1	TRBJ1-1	-	CASSEWEAFF	TGTGCGAGCAGTGAATGGGAAGCTTTCTTT
-	TRBV18	TRBJ2-5	-	CASSPSLTGGETQYF	TGTGCCAGCTCACCATCTCTTACAGGTGGGGAGACCCAGTACTTC
-	TRBV14	TRBJ1-6	-	CASSHTRSYNSPLHF	TGTGCCAGCAGCCACACGAGGTCCTATAATTCACCCCTCCACTTT
-	TRBV21-1	TRBJ2-4	-	CASSKKIFQRGTKNIQYF	TGTGCCAGCAGCAAGAAGATCTTCCAGCGGGGGACCAAAAACATTCAGTACTTC
TRBD1	TRBV7-6	TRBJ2-3	-	CASSLGPGQGTDTQYF	TGTGCCAGCAGCTTAGGGCCGGGACAGGGCACAGATACGCAGTATTTT
-	TRBV9	TRBJ2-1	few	CARSEGGGDEQFF	TGTGCCAGATCTGAAGGAGGGGGAGATGAGCAGTTCTTC
-	TRBV4-2	TRBJ1-2	-	CASSREGNYGYTF	TGTGCCAGCAGCCGGGAGGGAAACTATGGCTACACCTTC
-	TRBV9	TRBJ1-5	-	CASSVGTGVRQPQHF	TGTGCCAGCAGCGTAGGTACGGGGGTGAGACAGCCCCAGCATTTT
-	TRBV15	TRBJ2-4	-	CATTSSTGNIQYF	TGTGCCACCACTTCAAGTACGGGGAACATTCAGTACTTC
-	TRBV7-2	TRBJ1-1	few	CASSFATLVTEAFF	TGTGCCAGCAGCTTTGCGACCTTGGTCACTGAAGCTTTCTTT
-	TRBV7-9	TRBJ2-4	-	CASRPGLTTAKNIQYF	TGTGCCAGCAGACCCGGACTAACAACAGCCAAAAACATTCAGTACTTC
-	TRBV7-2	TRBJ1-5	many	CASSLRQGNQPQHF	TGTGCCAGCAGCTTACGACAGGGCAATCAGCCCCAGCATTTT
TRBD2	TRBV12-3/TRBV12-4	TRBJ2-3	-	CASSLSGRSQMQYF	TGTGCCAGCAGTTTGAGCGGGAGGTCCCAGATGCAGTATTTT
-	TRBV9	TRBJ1-1	-	CASSVDILGEAFF	TGTGCCAGCAGCGTGGACATCCTGGGTGAAGCTTTCTTT
-	TRBV4-1	TRBJ1-2	few	CASIPFHREPLNYGYTF	TGCGCCAGCATCCCCTTCCACCGAGAGCCCCTTAACTATGGCTACACCTTC
TRBD2	TRBV5-1	TRBJ2-7	-	CASSLVGSGRSYNEQYF	TGCGCCAGCAGCTTGGTAGGTAGCGGGAGATCCTACAATGAGCAGTACTTC
TRBD2	TRBV11-2	TRBJ2-1	few	CASSLGDIAGPYNEQFF	TGTGCCAGCAGCTTAGGGGATATAGCGGGGCCTTACAATGAGCAGTTCTTC
TRBD2	TRBV4-2	TRBJ2-3	few	CASSQETLAAPGATQYF	TGTGCCAGCAGCCAAGAAACACTAGCGGCACCCGGGGCTACGCAGTATTTT
-	TRBV14	TRBJ2-4	-	CASSQLDWLKGEQYF	TGTGCCAGCAGCCAATTGGACTGGTTGAAAGGGGAGCAGTACTTC
TRBD1	TRBV27	TRBJ1-5	few	CASSVNRGHQPQHF	TGTGCCAGCAGTGTAAACAGGGGGCATCAGCCCCAGCATTTT
-	TRBV10-3	TRBJ2-7	-	CASHGTLNAYEQYF	TGTGCCAGCCATGGGACGTTGAATGCCTACGAGCAGTACTTC
-	TRBV29-1	TRBJ1-2	-	CSVEVRHGYTF	TGCAGCGTTGAAGTCCGGCATGGCTACACCTTC
-	TRBV4-1	TRBJ1-2	-	CASSSGRPGRGYTF	TGCGCCAGCAGCTCGGGACGCCCGGGTCGGGGCTACACCTTC
-	TRBV6-5	TRBJ2-1	-	CASSISGSTSYNEQFF	TGTGCCAGCAGTATTTCGGGGTCGACCTCCTACAATGAGCAGTTCTTC
TRBD1	TRBV10-3	TRBJ2-7	-	CAISESQDRGHEQYF	TGTGCCATCAGTGAGTCTCAGGACAGGGGACACGAGCAGTACTTC
TRBD2	TRBV5-8	TRBJ2-5	-	CASSFGYGRDETQYF	TGTGCCAGCAGCTTTGGGTACGGGAGGGACGAGACCCAGTACTTC
-	TRBV29-1	TRBJ1-1	-	CSFLEGAGTEAFF	TGCAGCTTCCTCGAAGGGGCTGGCACTGAAGCTTTCTTT
TRBD2	TRBV28	TRBJ2-7	few	CASSLGASGDYEQYF	TGTGCCAGCAGTTTAGGGGCTAGCGGGGACTACGAGCAGTACTTC
-	TRBV6-2/TRBV6-3	TRBJ2-7	few	CASSYSAPSNYEQYF	TGTGCCAGCAGTTACTCGGCTCCTTCCAACTACGAGCAGTACTTC
-	TRBV20-1	TRBJ2-7	few	CSASVRGTGDGYEQYF	TGCAGTGCTTCGGTCAGAGGCACAGGTGACGGTTACGAGCAGTACTTC
TRBD1	TRBV29-1	TRBJ2-7	few	CSVEATDRGVNEQYF	TGCAGCGTTGAGGCTACGGACAGGGGTGTCAACGAGCAGTACTTC
-	TRBV6-5	TRBJ2-7	-	CASSPMRSSYEQYF	TGTGCCAGCAGCCCAATGAGGAGCTCCTACGAGCAGTACTTC
-	TRBV29-1	TRBJ1-6	once	CSVAEDSGSPLHF	TGCAGCGTTGCCGAGGACAGTGGTTCACCCCTCCACTTT
TRBD1	TRBV28	TRBJ2-7	-	CASSPSQTSTGGYEQYF	TGTGCCAGCAGTCCCTCCCAAACATCGACAGGGGGCTACGAGCAGTACTTC
-	TRBV6-5	TRBJ2-5	few	CASSIGLPDQETQYF	TGTGCCAGCAGCATCGGACTCCCCGACCAAGAGACCCAGTACTTC
-	TRBV5-1	TRBJ2-7	-	CASSFQTGAYEQYF	TGCGCCAGCAGCTTCCAGACAGGAGCCTACGAGCAGTACTTC